These 23 T cell receptor beta chains share one sample of origin, sequenced in a study of shared clonotypes between healthy human individuals. Libraries were prepared by immunoSEQ multiplex PCR; TCRdb keeps only in-frame clonotypes and omits some of them. The sample contains about 590,000 clones, roughly 96% of which appear only once. Naive CD8 cells comprised CD45RO-negative, CCR7-positively selected cells, excluding terminally differentiated effector memory CD45RA+ cells. Sequenced sample: naive CD8+ T cells sorted from blood. Every receptor here comes from a woman in her 30s in good health.

This chain uses TRBV27 with TRBJ1-1; tentative D call: TRBD1 (6 bases). CDR1 is MNHEY and CDR2 is SMNVEV in the germline V gene (reference sequence). V was trimmed by 10 bases and J by 0 bases, leaving 21 bases between them. The CDR3 totals 16 residues. CDR3 sequence: CATKPGKGDMNTEAFF. The CDR3 coding sequence is TGTGCCACCAAACCCGGGAAGGGGGACATGAACACTGAAGCTTTCTTT.

The chain has TRBV23-1 and TRBJ1-5, with D uncertain. TRBV23-1 is an open reading frame whose function is uncertain. The CDR3 contains 15 residues. Trimming removed 0 bases from V and 4 bases from J, with 10 bases in between. The DNA of the CDR3 is TGCGCCAGCAGTCAATCGGTTCGGCGGAATCAGCCCCAGCATTTT. Amino acids: CASSQSVRRNQPQHF.

The rearrangement joins TRBV15 to TRBJ1-5; D gene unclear. The germline CDR1 and CDR2 sequences are LNHNV and YYDKDF (reference sequence). The CDR3 spans 16 residues. Deletions cut 1 base from V and 1 base from J, with 11 bases between. In nucleotides, the CDR3 is TGTGCCACCAGCAGAGTCGAGGTCGGGAGCAATCAGCCCCAGCATTTT. It translates to CATSRVEVGSNQPQHF. Based on the CDR3 plus reference TRBV15 and TRBJ1-5, the full variable domain is DAMVIQNPRYQVTQFGKPVTLSCSQTLNHNVMYWYQQKSSQAPKLLFHYYDKDFNNEADTPDNFQSRRPNTSFCFLDIRSPGLGDTAMYLCATSRVEVGSNQPQHFGDGTRLSIL.

In DNA form, the CDR3 reads TGCGCCAGCAGCTCGACTAGCGGGGCGAACACCGGGGAGCTGTTTTTT. Its protein product is CASSSTSGANTGELFF. The chain combines TRBV5-1 with TRBJ2-2; 11 positions agree with TRBD2. The CDR3 runs to 16 residues. Germline V gene lookup returns CDR1 SGHRS and CDR2 YFSETQ. V was clipped by 3 bases and J by 0 bases; unmatched bases: 1.

The rearrangement links TRBV2 to TRBJ2-3; 7 bases map to TRBD2. V lost 4 bases and J lost 0; bases outside the gene matches: 7. Looked up from germline, CDR1 is SNHLY and CDR2 is FYNNEI. This CDR3 region has 16 residues. The CDR3 DNA is TGTGCCAGCAGTGGGCGGGGGATCACTAGCACAGATACGCAGTATTTT. Translating it yields CASSGRGITSTDTQYF.

This sequence joins TRBV5-1 and TRBJ2-7; 7 bases match TRBD1. CDR3 length: 15 residues. With V trimmed by 2 bases and J by 0 bases, 5 bases remained unmatched. Germline V gives CDR1 SGHRS, CDR2 YFSETQ. This CDR3 reads CASSFRQGSSYEQYF. CDR3 nucleotide sequence: TGCGCCAGCAGCTTCCGACAGGGAAGCTCCTACGAGCAGTACTTC.

J is TRBJ2-7 and V is TRBV5-4, with D maybe TRBD2 (7 bases). V lost 6 bases to trimming and J lost 11 bases, with 15 bases between them. Germline CDR1 reads SGHNT; CDR2 reads YYREEE (reference sequence). CDR3 length: 11 amino acids. The CDR3 nucleotides read TGTGCCAGCACCCAAGGGGGGGAGAAGTACTTC. It yields the protein CASTQGGEKYF.

The V call is TRBV5-6, the J call TRBJ1-5, with D uncertain. The germline gives CDR1 SGHDT, CDR2 YYEEEE. The CDR3 loop spans 15 amino acids. Trimming took off 3 bases at V and 0 bases at J, with 10 bases between the two ends. The CDR3 region has the DNA TGTGCCAGCAGCTGGGGTCCAAGTAGCAATCAGCCCCAGCATTTT. This translates into CASSWGPSSNQPQHF.

The chain links TRBV7-6 to TRBJ2-3; 10 bases are shared with TRBD2. The CDR3 is 18 residues long. V gave up 3 bases and J gave up 3 bases; unmatched junction bases: 12. Per the germline V gene, CDR1 is SGHVS and CDR2 is FNYEAQ. The CDR3 loop is CASSFPPSGSDGTDTQYF. CDR3 coding DNA: TGTGCCAGCAGCTTCCCCCCTAGCGGGAGTGATGGTACAGATACGCAGTATTTT.

The sample holds one count of this clone. The genes are TRBV10-1 and TRBJ2-7; 11 positions match TRBD2. J was trimmed by 3 bases and V by 8 bases; bases with no gene match: 3. Germline V gene lookup returns CDR1 WNHNN and CDR2 SYGVQD (reference sequence). The CDR3 runs to 13 residues. This CDR3 reads CASSSGRYYEQYF. Written as DNA, the CDR3 is TGCGCCAGCTCTAGCGGGAGGTACTACGAGCAGTACTTC.

The chain combines TRBV5-5 with TRBJ2-1; 9 bases fit TRBD2. With V trimmed by 0 bases and J by 4 bases, 5 bases remained unmatched. The CDR3 covers 16 residues. The germline gives CDR1 SGHKS, CDR2 YYEKEE (reference sequence). The CDR3 coding sequence is TGTGCCAGCAGCTTGGCTGGTCTAGCGGGGTACAATGAGCAGTTCTTC. It is translated as CASSLAGLAGYNEQFF.

The rearrangement links TRBV19 to TRBJ2-3; 12 bases are a match to TRBD2. Looked up from germline, CDR1 is LNHDA and CDR2 is SQIVND (reference sequence). The CDR3 runs to 16 residues. J lost 5 bases, V lost 4 bases, and 7 bases had no gene match. The CDR3: CASSTRLAGAVDTQYF. The CDR3 nucleotides read TGTGCCAGTAGTACCAGACTAGCGGGAGCGGTAGATACGCAGTATTTT.

This chain uses TRBV12-5 with TRBJ2-5, with D unresolved. CDR1 and CDR2 (germline): LGHNT, FRNRAP. The V end was cut by 0 bases, the J end by 0 bases, with 11 bases between. The CDR3 has 16 amino acids. CDR3 bases: TGTGCTAGTGGTTTGGTACGACTCGTGTACCAAGAGACCCAGTACTTC. It specifies CASGLVRLVYQETQYF. The entire variable domain, with the rest obtained from reference TRBV12-5 and TRBJ2-5, is as follows: DARVTQTPRHKVTEMGQEVTMRCQPILGHNTVFWYRQTMMQGLELLAYFRNRAPLDDSGMPKDRFSAEMPDATLATLKIQPSEPRDSAVYFCASGLVRLVYQETQYFGPGTRLLVL.

About this clone: The junction departs from the called germline gene at one end, perhaps through a read error. The chain combines TRBV4-1 with TRBJ2-7, with 7 bases lining up with TRBD2. The CDR3 runs to 15 residues. CDR1 is MGHRA, CDR2 YSYEKL, per germline. Here the CDR3 reads CASRPGTNLVYAQYF. In nucleotides, the CDR3 is TGCGCCAGCAGACCAGGGACTAACCTAGTTTACGCGCAGTACTTC.

The V and J genes are TRBV7-2 and TRBJ2-3; 14 positions agree with TRBD2. The CDR3 extends over 15 amino acids. CDR1 and CDR2 from the germline V gene are SGHTA and FQGNSA. J lost 6 bases, V lost 5 bases, and 4 bases had no gene match. CDR3 in DNA: TGTGCCAGCAGCCGGACTAGCGGGAGGTTGGATACGCAGTATTTT. Amino acid sequence: CASSRTSGRLDTQYF. Filled out from reference TRBV7-2 and TRBJ2-3, the complete variable domain reads GAGVSQSPSNKVTEKGKDVELRCDPISGHTALYWYRQSLGQGLEFLIYFQGNSAPDKSGLPSDRFSAERTGGSVSTLTIQRTQQEDSAVYLCASSRTSGRLDTQYFGPGTRLTVL.

This chain joins TRBV29-1 and TRBJ2-7; TRBD1 agrees at 9 bases. There are 14 residues in the CDR3. Germline V gene lookup returns CDR1 SQVTM and CDR2 ANQGSEA. J was trimmed by 1 base and V by 7 bases; bases with no gene match: 8. CDR3 protein: CSGLQGAPSYEQYF. DNA of the CDR3: TGCAGCGGCCTACAGGGGGCCCCTTCCTACGAGCAGTACTTC.

For the CDR3, the DNA is TGTGCCAGCAGTTACTCGAACCCCCTTGAAGCTTTCTTT. It codes for CASSYSNPLEAFF. The chain combines TRBV6-5 with TRBJ1-1; no clear D. V lost 0 bases, J lost 7 bases, and 9 bases lay in between. The CDR3 is made up of 13 amino acids. Germline V CDR1 and CDR2: MNHEY, SVGAGI.

This clone has only one observation. The rearrangement links TRBV27 to TRBJ2-7; 8 nucleotides match TRBD2. The germline gives CDR1 MNHEY, CDR2 SMNVEV (reference sequence). CDR3 length: 13 residues. V was clipped by 4 bases and J by 6 bases; unmatched bases: 5. In DNA form, the CDR3 reads TGTGCCAGCAGTTCATCGGGGGGGGCCGAGCAGTACTTC. Protein sequence: CASSSSGGAEQYF.

The chain links TRBV27 to TRBJ1-1; 10 bases map to TRBD1. In germline, CDR1 is MNHEY, CDR2 SMNVEV (reference sequence). Trimming took 2 bases from V and 4 from J; bases not matched to a gene: 1. The CDR3 has 14 residues. Here the CDR3 reads CASSLRDRGTEAFF. In DNA, the CDR3 is TGTGCCAGCAGTTTACGGGACAGGGGCACTGAAGCTTTCTTT.

The rearrangement links TRBV5-5 to TRBJ1-2; D ambiguous. V lost 0 bases and J 6 bases, leaving 9 bases between the germline ends. Germline-derived CDR1 and CDR2 are SGHKS and YYEKEE (reference sequence). CDR3 length: 13 residues. CDR3 nucleotide sequence: TGTGCCAGCAGCTTGGGACCAGTGGATGGCTACACCTTC. Its translation is CASSLGPVDGYTF.

The CDR3 is CASSPYGGIGTGELFF. CDR3 DNA: TGTGCCAGCAGTCCCTATGGGGGGATTGGCACCGGGGAGCTGTTTTTT. The chain recombines TRBV28 with TRBJ2-2, with D perhaps TRBD2 (6 bases). Germline values: CDR1 MDHEN, CDR2 SYDVKM. V was clipped by 5 bases and J by 4 bases, with 17 bases between them. The CDR3 is made up of 16 amino acids.

The chain couples TRBV28 to TRBJ2-1, with 7 bases matching TRBD1. The germline V gene has CDR1 MDHEN and CDR2 SYDVKM. V was pared by 2 bases and J by 0 bases, with 10 bases of the junction left unmatched. The CDR3 spans 18 residues. CDR3 nucleotides: TGTGCCAGCAGTTTAAGGGACAGCGCTGGCAGCTCCTACAATGAGCAGTTCTTC. Protein product: CASSLRDSAGSSYNEQFF. Supplemented by reference TRBV28 and TRBJ2-1, the full variable domain reads DVKVTQSSRYLVKRTGEKVFLECVQDMDHENMFWYRQDPGLGLRLIYFSYDVKMKEKGDIPEGYSVSREKKERFSLILESASTNQTSMYLCASSLRDSAGSSYNEQFFGPGTRLTVL.

The chain recombines TRBV28 with TRBJ1-5; D is uncertain. CDR1 is MDHEN, CDR2 SYDVKM, per germline. Trimming stripped 2 bases from V and 5 bases from J, with 16 bases between. The CDR3 runs to 16 residues. The CDR3 is CASSLSSNPADQPQHF. CDR3 DNA: TGTGCCAGCAGTTTAAGTTCGAATCCAGCTGATCAGCCCCAGCATTTT.